This is a list of T cell receptor beta chains from one sample in a study of shared clonotypes between healthy human individuals. The repertoire was sequenced with immunoSEQ multiplex PCR; TCRdb's copy has only in-frame clones and lacks some. The sample has 1 million to 1.3 million clones, approximately 80% seen once; the top ten hold 0.5% to 0.65%. Sequencing was performed on memory CD4+ T cells from PBMCs. These receptors originate from a man between 18 and 35 years old in good health. Some clones in this sample may be carry-over from other donors' samples. Both conserved end residues are part of each CDR3. The D gene is left open where the match is weak. Clone size is shown for a subset of rows, as once, few, many or a class of expanded clone.

TRBV18	NA	TRBJ1-5	once	13	CASSPDRNQPQHF	TGTGCCAGCTCACCGGACAGAAATCAGCCCCAGCATTTT
TRBV28	TRBD1	TRBJ1-4	once	17	CASSLLPGQGENEKLFF	TGTGCCAGCAGTTTACTTCCTGGACAGGGGGAAAATGAAAAACTGTTTTTT
TRBV6-1	TRBD2	TRBJ2-2	NA	17	CASSELHGTSGTGELFF	TGTGCCAGCAGTGAACTGCATGGGACTAGCGGGACCGGGGAGCTGTTTTTT
TRBV10-1	TRBD2	TRBJ2-5	NA	17	CASSDRLAGGPGETQYF	TGCGCCAGCAGTGACAGACTAGCGGGAGGGCCCGGAGAGACCCAGTACTTC
TRBV6-5	NA	TRBJ1-1	few	14	CATRMGLRSTEAFF	TGTGCTACTCGGATGGGCCTTCGGAGCACTGAAGCTTTCTTT
TRBV6-1	NA	TRBJ1-1	once	13	CASREGGGTEAFF	TGTGCCAGCAGAGAGGGAGGGGGCACTGAAGCTTTCTTT
TRBV4-3	TRBD2	TRBJ2-5	NA	16	CASSQDPSGASETQYF	TGCGCCAGCAGCCAAGATCCTAGCGGAGCGAGTGAGACCCAGTACTTC
TRBV5-1	NA	TRBJ2-2	NA	15	CASSLGTVPTGELFF	TGCGCCAGCAGCTTGGGGACAGTTCCGACCGGGGAGCTGTTTTTT
TRBV7-9	TRBD2	TRBJ2-2	few	19	CASSLFYPGTSGRPGELFF	TGTGCCAGCAGCTTATTTTACCCCGGGACTAGCGGGAGACCCGGGGAGCTGTTTTTT
TRBV2	NA	TRBJ2-2	NA	14	CATVGLPNTGELFF	TGTGCCACCGTGGGACTCCCGAACACCGGGGAGCTGTTTTTT
TRBV11-2	TRBD1	TRBJ1-4	NA	15	CASSFTGGNNEKLFF	TGTGCCAGCAGCTTTACAGGGGGGAATAATGAAAAACTGTTTTTT
TRBV5-4	NA	TRBJ2-6	NA	16	CASSRFLAAGANVLTF	TGTGCCAGCAGCCGCTTCCTGGCGGCGGGGGCCAACGTCCTGACTTTC
TRBV11-3	TRBD2	TRBJ2-1	NA	16	CASSLSGGGSYNEQFF	TGTGCCAGCAGCTTAAGCGGCGGGGGCTCCTACAATGAGCAGTTCTTC
TRBV5-6	TRBD2	TRBJ2-5	once	16	CASSEYRGGRLETQYF	TGTGCCAGCAGCGAATACCGTGGCGGGAGGTTAGAGACCCAGTACTTC
TRBV10-3	TRBD2	TRBJ2-2	NA	19	CAISTTLSSLAGVSGELFF	TGTGCCATCAGTACAACGCTAAGCTCTCTAGCGGGAGTCTCCGGGGAGCTGTTTTTT
TRBV9	TRBD2	TRBJ2-1	NA	19	CASSVGVFQRELMRNEQFF	TGTGCCAGCAGCGTAGGCGTTTTCCAGCGGGAGCTCATGCGTAATGAGCAGTTCTTC
TRBV7-9	NA	TRBJ1-3	many	14	CASSFQGLGNTIYF	TGTGCCAGCAGCTTTCAGGGACTTGGAAACACCATATATTTT
TRBV2	NA	TRBJ1-5	NA	13	CATRREANQPQHF	TGTGCCACCAGGAGAGAGGCCAATCAGCCCCAGCATTTT
TRBV28	NA	TRBJ1-1	few	11	CASSTDSGAFF	TGTGCCAGCAGTACGGACTCGGGGGCTTTCTTT
TRBV4-1	NA	TRBJ1-3	NA	15	CASSLHGGSGNTIYF	TGCGCCAGCAGCCTCCACGGTGGCTCTGGAAACACCATATATTTT
TRBV30	TRBD1	TRBJ1-3	NA	17	CAWITGQAGISGNTIYF	TGTGCCTGGATCACAGGACAGGCCGGGATCTCTGGAAACACCATATATTTT
TRBV19	NA	TRBJ1-1	NA	14	CASSKPSWNTEAFF	TGTGCCAGTAGTAAGCCCTCCTGGAACACTGAAGCTTTCTTT
TRBV28	NA	TRBJ1-1	NA	15	CASSFIGSGMTEAFF	TGTGCCAGCAGTTTCATCGGCAGCGGTATGACTGAAGCTTTCTTT
TRBV11-2	NA	TRBJ2-2	NA	16	CASSPRRDANTGELFF	TGTGCCAGCAGCCCCCGAAGAGACGCGAACACCGGGGAGCTGTTTTTT
TRBV7-9	NA	TRBJ1-2	few	13	CASSLQGFRGYTF	TGTGCCAGCAGCTTACAGGGGTTCCGTGGCTACACCTTC
TRBV5-1	TRBD1	TRBJ1-5	NA	13	CASSLDRGKPQHF	TGCGCCAGCAGCTTGGACAGGGGGAAGCCCCAGCATTTT
TRBV5-1	NA	TRBJ2-1	NA	16	CASSSLATSSYNEQFF	TGCGCCAGCAGCTCCCTAGCGACTAGCTCCTACAATGAGCAGTTCTTC
TRBV10-3	NA	TRBJ1-1	NA	13	CAINGGLNTEAFF	TGTGCCATCAACGGAGGGCTTAACACTGAAGCTTTCTTT
TRBV15	NA	TRBJ2-5	NA	15	CATSRPHGGIETQYF	TGTGCCACCAGCAGACCTCATGGAGGGATAGAGACCCAGTACTTC
TRBV2	TRBD1	TRBJ2-5	NA	15	CASSELGTGEETQYF	TGTGCCAGCAGTGAATTGGGGACAGGGGAAGAGACCCAGTACTTC
TRBV5-1	NA	TRBJ1-3	NA	15	CASSLMSGWENTIYF	TGCGCCAGCAGCTTGATGTCAGGGTGGGAAAACACCATATATTTT
TRBV4-2	NA	TRBJ1-1	NA	14	CASSQHYSLSEAFF	TGTGCCAGCAGCCAACATTACAGTTTATCTGAAGCTTTCTTT
TRBV11-2	NA	TRBJ2-3	few	12	CASTLYTDTQYF	TGTGCCAGCACCCTTTACACAGATACGCAGTATTTT
TRBV7-2	NA	TRBJ1-3	NA	14	CASSPQGSGNTIYF	TGTGCCAGCAGTCCGCAGGGCTCTGGAAACACCATATATTTT
TRBV2	TRBD2	TRBJ2-1	NA	15	CASSVLAGFRNEQFF	TGTGCCAGCAGTGTTCTAGCGGGATTTAGGAATGAGCAGTTCTTC
TRBV28	NA	TRBJ1-3	once	15	CASRVGVTSENTIYF	TGTGCCAGCAGGGTCGGTGTGACGTCCGAAAACACCATATATTTT
TRBV10-1	NA	TRBJ2-7	NA	13	CASSAGLGGEQYF	TGCGCCAGCAGTGCCGGGCTGGGGGGCGAGCAGTACTTC
TRBV28	NA	TRBJ2-3	NA	15	CASRHNRVRTDTQYF	TGTGCCAGCAGGCATAACAGGGTTAGGACAGATACGCAGTATTTT
TRBV28	TRBD2	TRBJ2-3	NA	18	CASSSPAGKREWIDTQYF	TGTGCCAGCAGTTCCCCCGCGGGGAAGCGGGAGTGGATAGATACGCAGTATTTT
TRBV18	TRBD1	TRBJ1-1	NA	15	CASSPPGTANTEAFF	TGTGCCAGCTCACCACCTGGGACAGCCAACACTGAAGCTTTCTTT
TRBV4-1	NA	TRBJ2-1	many	15	CASSLLGLGGNEQFF	TGCGCCAGCAGCCTCCTCGGGCTAGGAGGTAATGAGCAGTTCTTC
TRBV5-6	NA	TRBJ2-3	NA	15	CASSLGWRFTDTQYF	TGTGCCAGCAGCTTGGGGTGGAGATTCACAGATACGCAGTATTTT
TRBV11-2	TRBD2	TRBJ2-7	NA	15	CASSIQTSGAYEQYF	TGTGCCAGCAGCATACAGACTAGCGGAGCGTACGAGCAGTACTTC
TRBV12-5	NA	TRBJ1-2	NA	16	CASGLGGGNGFYGYTF	TGTGCTAGTGGTTTAGGCGGAGGAAACGGATTCTATGGCTACACCTTC
TRBV15	NA	TRBJ2-5	once	15	CATSTPGRSTSTQYF	TGTGCCACCAGCACACCGGGCAGGAGCACGTCGACCCAGTACTTC
TRBV4-3	NA	TRBJ2-2	NA	18	CASSQDPGLDSITGELFF	TGCGCCAGCAGCCAAGACCCCGGGTTGGACAGCATCACCGGGGAGCTGTTTTTT
TRBV4-1	TRBD2	TRBJ2-5	NA	17	CASSPGTSGRRGETQYF	TGCGCCAGCAGCCCTGGGACTAGCGGGAGAAGGGGAGAGACCCAGTACTTC
TRBV7-3	NA	TRBJ1-1	NA	13	CASSPVGRSEAFF	TGTGCCAGCAGCCCAGTGGGACGGAGTGAAGCTTTCTTT